This TCR beta chain was retrieved from a study of PD-1 blockade in classical Hodgkin lymphoma. The patients all showed relapse after autologous stem cell transplantation, while their brentuximab vedotin exposure varied. V was shortened by 2 bases and J by 5 bases, with 9 bases between the two germline ends. The CDR3 runs 14 residues. Per the germline V gene, CDR1 is MDHEN and CDR2 is SYDVKM. Study results and caveats: Why the repertoires differ is still unclear, perhaps disease activity or prior therapy. Lower baseline TCR diversity was reported for newly diagnosed patients than for healthy donors. Complete responders started with a diversity level that resembled newly diagnosed patients at baseline. Whereas CD4+ TCR diversity had risen significantly by C4D1, CD8+ TCR diversity had not.

Points on this clone: As yet, its antigen is unknown.

This table comes from immunoSEQ multiplex PCR, and its TCRdb copy is limited to in-frame clones, with some not included. The sample lists under 100,000 clones, around 90% occurring once. Sample: peripheral blood mononuclear cells (PBMCs), taken before the second cycle of nivolumab. The origin of this receptor is a human donor with classical Hodgkin lymphoma. The chain recombines TRBV28 with TRBJ1-4; a weak D match, TRBD1 (5 bases). The DNA for the CDR3 is TGTGCCAGCAGTTTAACGGGGCAGAATGAAAAACTGTTTTTT. This translates into CASSLTGQNEKLFF.